The next 16 T cell receptor beta chains were all read from a single sample in a study of regulatory T cells in long-lasting Graves disease. The time point denotes: newly diagnosed GD, antithyroid drugs for less than 3 months. PBMC-extracted RNA yielded the TCR library. Investigators prepared the TCR beta libraries by applying iRepertoire HTBI primers and Arm-PCR of CDR3 regions. Each CDR3 protein gets one entry after TCRdb re-called the multiplex PCR reads with MiXCR. The sample holds roughly 410,000 distinct CDR3 sequences; over 14% are singletons and the top ten take approximately 7.8%. This sample was shared with a second study, whose subject was T cells in Graves' hyperthyroidism and ophthalmopathy.

Material: peripheral blood mononuclear cells (PBMCs), obtained at new diagnosis, from a patient treated with antithyroid drugs. These receptors all stem from a woman aged 35 to 49 with Graves disease.

This clonotype was seen at least ten times. The V gene is TRBV10-3, the J gene TRBJ2-7; D not certain. The CDR3 contains 13 residues. The V and J ends lost 3 bases and 6 bases respectively, with 12 bases between them. Germline V CDR1 and CDR2: ENHRY, SYGVKD. The CDR3 here is CAISDPPGLEQYF. CDR3 in DNA: TGTGCCATCAGTGATCCGCCCGGGCTCGAGCAGTACTTC.

This clonotype was seen ten or more times. This chain joins TRBV18 and TRBJ2-6, with D tentatively TRBD1 or TRBD2 (5 bases each). The germline V gene encodes CDR1 KGHSH and CDR2 LQKENI. V shed 7 bases and J shed 0 bases, with 16 bases lying between them. This CDR3 contains 17 residues. In DNA, the CDR3 is TGTGCCAGCTACCCGGGGCAGGCCGGCTCTGGGGCCAACGTCCTGACTTTC. Encoded protein: CASYPGQAGSGANVLTF.

The chain recombines TRBV4-1 with TRBJ2-7, with TRBD2 matching over 10 bases. The CDR3 totals 18 residues. The J segment lost 2 bases and the V segment lost 1 base, leaving 11 bases of the junction unmatched. Germline loops: CDR1 MGHRA, CDR2 YSYEKL. The CDR3 DNA sequence: TGCGCCAGCAGCCAAGTTGTAGCTAGCGGGAGCTCCACCTACGAGCAGTACTTC. This encodes CASSQVVASGSSTYEQYF.

The chain links TRBV29-1 to TRBJ1-1; 10 bases line up with TRBD1. Unmatched junction bases numbered 26, after V lost 1 base and J lost 6 bases. The germline gives CDR1 SQVTM, CDR2 ANQGSEA. The CDR3 loop spans 21 amino acids. CDR3 protein: CSVEANVKWDRGPGMTAEAFF. DNA for the CDR3: TGCAGCGTTGAAGCTAACGTCAAATGGGACAGGGGTCCAGGAATGACGGCTGAAGCTTTCTTT. The full variable domain, with the rest looked up from reference TRBV29-1 and TRBJ1-1, is SAVISQKPSRDICQRGTSLTIQCQVDSQVTMMFWYRQQPGQSLTLIATANQGSEATYESGFVIDKFPISRPNLTFSTLTVSNMSPEDSSIYLCSVEANVKWDRGPGMTAEAFFGQGTRLTVV.

The rearrangement uses TRBV30 and TRBJ2-1, with 10 bases matching TRBD2. Per germline, CDR1 GTSNPN and CDR2 SVGIG (reference sequence). There are 15 residues in the CDR3. V dropped 0 bases and J dropped 7; count of bases not matched to a gene: 6. CDR3 amino acids: CAWSVLRTSGNEQFF. CDR3 DNA: TGTGCCTGGAGTGTACTGCGGACTAGCGGAAATGAGCAGTTCTTC.

This clonotype was picked up many times. The V call is TRBV6-5, the J call TRBJ1-6, with D perhaps matching TRBD1 (6 bases). V was pared by 2 bases and J by 7 bases, with 15 bases between. Per the germline V gene, CDR1 is MNHEY and CDR2 is SVGAGI. This CDR3 is 16 amino acids long. In DNA form, the CDR3 reads TGTGCCAGCAGTTACCTCCAGACCAGGGGAAATTCACCCCTCCACTTT. Translation gives CASSYLQTRGNSPLHF.

The rearrangement uses TRBV20-1 and TRBJ2-2; 8 positions agree with TRBD1. Looked up from germline, CDR1 is DFQATT and CDR2 is SNEGSKA (reference sequence). V trimming: 4 bases; J trimming: 4 bases; junction bases outside the gene matches: 8. The CDR3 runs to 15 residues. The CDR3 loop reads CSANRQGILTGELFF. The DNA for the CDR3 is TGCAGTGCTAATAGACAGGGGATACTCACCGGGGAGCTGTTTTTT.

This clonotype has at least ten counts. The rearrangement links TRBV10-2 to TRBJ1-1; D gene ambiguous. Germline V gene lookup returns CDR1 WSHSY and CDR2 SAAADI. The CDR3 runs to 13 residues. Trimming shortened V by 8 bases and J by 3 bases, and 13 bases separated the two germline ends. The CDR3 loop reads CASSDRRDTEAFF. The CDR3 DNA reads TGCGCCAGCTCCGACCGGAGAGACACTGAAGCTTTCTTT.

CDR3 sequence: CSAPKLDPAKFSYEQYF. In DNA form, the CDR3 reads TGCAGTGCTCCCAAATTAGACCCCGCGAAATTCTCCTACGAGCAGTACTTC. The rearrangement links TRBV20-1 to TRBJ2-7; D call uncertain. There are 17 residues in the CDR3. Per the germline V gene, CDR1 is DFQATT and CDR2 is SNEGSKA (reference sequence). V was pared by 5 bases and J by 0 bases, with 23 bases between.

This clonotype was counted at least ten times. V usage is TRBV11-3 and J usage is TRBJ2-3, with TRBD2 identical over 7 bases. CDR3 size: 16 residues. Trimming at V came to 5 bases and at J to 2 bases, leaving 10 bases not matched to a gene. Germline loops: CDR1 SGHNT, CDR2 YENEEA. CDR3 in amino acids: CASSTSSGGVTDTQYF. Here the CDR3 DNA reads TGTGCCAGCAGCACCTCGTCGGGAGGAGTCACAGATACGCAGTATTTT.

This clonotype was found many times. Here the CDR3 reads CATLPGTGGFGYTF. Here the CDR3 DNA reads TGTGCCACCCTGCCCGGGACAGGGGGATTCGGCTACACCTTC. The gene calls are TRBV28 and TRBJ1-2, with TRBD1 identical over 11 bases. The CDR3 has 14 amino acids. Germline lookup yields CDR1 MDHEN and CDR2 SYDVKM. V was pared by 10 bases and J by 8 bases, with 12 bases of the junction left unmatched.

Ten or more counts support this clonotype. The chain joins TRBV12-3 or TRBV12-4 to TRBJ2-2, with D possibly being TRBD1 (6 bases). This CDR3 has 16 residues. The germline V and J ends were trimmed by 8 bases and 3 bases, with 19 bases remaining between them. As DNA, the CDR3 is TGTGCCAGCTATTCTGAGTCGGACAGCTACACCGGGGAGCTGTTTTTT. It specifies CASYSESDSYTGELFF.

To note about this clonotype: A much larger clone lies a single base off, so this may be a read error. This chain links TRBV28 with TRBJ1-1; D is unresolved. Trimming stripped 10 bases from V and 3 bases from J, with 15 bases between. CDR1 MDHEN and CDR2 SYDVKM come from the germline V gene. This CDR3 comprises 13 residues. The CDR3 protein is CAIVEEEYTEAFF. In DNA, the CDR3 is TGTGCCATCGTGGAGGAGGAGTACACTGAAGCTTTCTTT.

Note on this clonotype: This likely stems from a read error, as it lies one base from a far larger clone. The J gene is TRBJ1-1, the V gene TRBV28; D not resolved. CDR3 length equals 13 residues. CDR1 MDHEN and CDR2 SYDVKM come from the germline V gene. The DNA of the CDR3 is TGTGCCAGCAGTTTTAAGGTGAACACTGTAGCTTTCTTT. Protein sequence: CASSFKVNTVAFF.

Ten or more counts support this clonotype. The chain couples TRBV5-1 to TRBJ2-3, with D maybe TRBD1 (6 bases). CDR1 is SGHRS, CDR2 YFSETQ, per germline. This CDR3 has 13 amino acids. V lost 4 bases to trimming and J lost 5 bases, with 11 bases between them. CDR3 protein: CASSIRDKDTQYF. The CDR3 DNA sequence: TGCGCCAGCAGCATCCGGGACAAAGATACGCAGTATTTT.

Only a few counts were recorded for this clonotype. V usage is TRBV28 and J usage is TRBJ2-4; D remains ambiguous. Germline CDR1 is MDHEN and CDR2 is SYDVKM. The CDR3 is 12 amino acids. V was trimmed by 4 bases and J by 7 bases, leaving 8 bases between them. CDR3 in amino acids: CASSSRLNIQYF. CDR3 nucleotides: TGTGCCAGCAGTTCCAGATTGAACATTCAGTACTTC.